One and the same sample provided the 17 T cell receptor beta chains below, sequenced in a study of CD8+ T cells in alopecia areata. Investigators isolated RNA and reverse transcribed it into cDNA to act as the sequencing template. Using immunoSEQ multiplex PCR, the repertoire was profiled, and TCRdb retains in-frame clones only, with some absent. In the table there are 55,000 to 65,000 clones, roughly 46% of which are singletons. Sequencing was done on a sample of NKG2D-low CD8+ T cells sorted from blood. Receptors were obtained from a human donor with alopecia areata.

Regarding this clone: The same CDR3 arises from other DNA sequences in this sample as well. This chain uses TRBV20-1 with TRBJ2-5; no definite D call. Germline V gene lookup returns CDR1 DFQATT and CDR2 SNEGSKA (reference sequence). The CDR3 consists of 9 residues. The germline V and J ends were trimmed by 3 bases and 5 bases, with 1 base remaining between them. CDR3 DNA: TGCAGTGCTAGGGAGACCCAGTACTTC. The encoded protein is CSARETQYF.

V usage is TRBV27 and J usage is TRBJ2-7, with D perhaps matching TRBD1 (5 bases). The CDR3 runs to 15 residues. In germline, CDR1 is MNHEY, CDR2 SMNVEV (reference sequence). V was cut by 3 bases and J by 0 bases, with 12 bases left in between. The DNA of the CDR3 is TGTGCCAGCAGTTTTTCTCAGGGCAGCTCCTACGAGCAGTACTTC. Translated, it gives CASSFSQGSSYEQYF.

The rearrangement uses TRBV27 and TRBJ2-7; no clear D gene. From germline, CDR1 is MNHEY and CDR2 SMNVEV (reference sequence). V dropped 8 bases and J dropped 1 base, with 9 bases sitting between them. The CDR3 sequence is 12 residues long. The CDR3 bases are TGTGCCAGCCAAGGGATGTCCTACGAGCAGTACTTC. This encodes CASQGMSYEQYF.

This sequence joins TRBV25-1 and TRBJ2-7, with D uncertain. The CDR3 covers 10 residues. CDR1 is MGHDK and CDR2 is SYGVNS in the germline V gene. The V end lost 8 bases, the J end lost 3 bases, and 5 bases lay between the germline ends. CDR3 DNA sequence: TGTGCCAGCGGGTACTACGAGCAGTACTTC. It encodes CASGYYEQYF.

The V and J genes are TRBV7-9 and TRBJ2-1; 8 bases align to TRBD2. This CDR3 comprises 16 residues. The V gene end was trimmed by 5 bases and the J gene end by 8 bases; junction bases not matched to a gene: 14. Germline loops: CDR1 SEHNR, CDR2 FQNEAQ (reference sequence). The CDR3 DNA follows: TGTGCCAGCAGCGTCTTGGGGAGCGGGAGTGTCCATGAGCAGTTCTTC. This translates into CASSVLGSGSVHEQFF.

This clone was seen more than once but under ten times. V gene TRBV10-3 combines with J gene TRBJ2-1, with a tentative D call TRBD1 (6 bases). Trimming took 0 bases from V and 7 from J, leaving 16 bases between them. The germline gives CDR1 ENHRY, CDR2 SYGVKD. The CDR3 loop spans 16 amino acids. CDR3 in amino acids: CAISESSRGRRNEQFF. In DNA form, the CDR3 reads TGTGCCATCAGTGAGTCGAGCAGGGGTAGACGGAATGAGCAGTTCTTC.

The chain uses TRBV25-1 and TRBJ2-1; 11 positions agree with TRBD2. The CDR3 runs 15 residues. The trim removed 7 bases at V and 12 bases at J, leaving 14 bases unmatched. The germline V gene encodes CDR1 MGHDK and CDR2 SYGVNS. Written as DNA, the CDR3 is TGTGCCAGCAAGGACGGTAGCGGGAGGGGGTCTGGGCAGTTCTTC. Protein: CASKDGSGRGSGQFF.

This clone appeared a few times. The CDR3 coding sequence is TGTGCCAGCAGTGACATACAGGGTGGGAAAGAGACCCAGTACTTC. Its protein product is CASSDIQGGKETQYF. V gene TRBV27 combines with J gene TRBJ2-5; D might be TRBD1 (6 bases). Trimming left V 5 bases short and J 3 bases short, with 16 bases between. The CDR3 is made up of 15 amino acids. The V gene's germline CDR1 is MNHEY and CDR2 SMNVEV (reference sequence).

This clone occurred a few times. V is TRBV4-1 and J is TRBJ2-7, with a tentative D call TRBD2 (6 bases). The V gene's germline CDR1 is MGHRA and CDR2 YSYEKL. The CDR3 runs 14 residues. V lost 1 base and J 4 bases, leaving 11 bases between the germline ends. The CDR3 DNA reads as TGCGCCAGCAGCCAAGCGGGGGTGAGGTACGAGCAGTACTTC. Its translation is CASSQAGVRYEQYF.

V gene TRBV28 combines with J gene TRBJ1-5; 7 nucleotides agree with TRBD1. The CDR3 has 15 amino acids. The J segment lost 0 bases and the V segment lost 5 bases, leaving 4 bases of the junction unmatched. Germline CDR1 and CDR2: MDHEN and SYDVKM. CDR3 DNA: TGTGCCAGCAGTGCAGGGACAGCTAGCAATCAGCCCCAGCATTTT. Translation gives CASSAGTASNQPQHF.

The CDR3 bases are TGTGCCAGCAGTGAGCACAGGGGGAATGCCGGGGAGCTGTTTTTT. It encodes CASSEHRGNAGELFF. J is TRBJ2-2 and V is TRBV2, with 8 bases fitting TRBD1. The CDR3 length is 15 residues. CDR1 SNHLY and CDR2 FYNNEI come from the germline V gene. V shed 3 bases, J shed 6 bases, and the junction held 6 bases outside the gene matches. Variable domain in full (rest from reference TRBV2 and TRBJ2-2): EPEVTQTPSHQVTQMGQEVILRCVPISNHLYFYWYRQILGQKVEFLVSFYNNEISEKSEIFDDQFSVERPDGSNFTLKIRSTKLEDSAMYFCASSEHRGNAGELFFGEGSRLTVL.

V gene TRBV7-2 combines with J gene TRBJ1-5, with no clear D. Germline CDR1 SGHTA, CDR2 FQGNSA. Trimming shortened V by 5 bases and J by 1 base, and 12 bases separated the two germline ends. The CDR3 runs 15 residues. The DNA for the CDR3 is TGTGCCAGCAGCCTCTTGGGCAGCAGCAATCAGCCCCAGCATTTT. Its translation is CASSLLGSSNQPQHF.

The chain carries TRBV2 and TRBJ1-2, with unresolved D. This CDR3 has 12 amino acids. Germline CDR1 is SNHLY and CDR2 is FYNNEI. The V end lost 7 bases, the J end lost 3 bases, and 9 bases lay between the germline ends. Here the CDR3 DNA reads TGTGCCAGCACGGACGGGTACTATGGCTACACCTTC. Amino acids: CASTDGYYGYTF.

The chain is built from TRBV29-1 and TRBJ1-2; 12 nucleotides align to TRBD1. CDR1 and CDR2 from the germline V gene are SQVTM and ANQGSEA. The CDR3 runs 15 residues. J gave up 5 bases and V 7 bases, and 11 bases lay outside the gene matches. For the CDR3, the DNA is TGCAGCGCGATAGGGACAGGGGGCTCCTTTTATGGCTACACCTTC. This gives the protein CSAIGTGGSFYGYTF. The whole variable domain, remainder taken from reference TRBV29-1 and TRBJ1-2, is SAVISQKPSRDICQRGTSLTIQCQVDSQVTMMFWYRQQPGQSLTLIATANQGSEATYESGFVIDKFPISRPNLTFSTLTVSNMSPEDSSIYLCSAIGTGGSFYGYTFGSGTRLTVV.

V gene TRBV29-1 combines with J gene TRBJ1-2; D is uncertain. CDR1 and CDR2 (germline): SQVTM, ANQGSEA. V was pared by 0 bases and J by 3 bases, with 14 bases between. The CDR3 totals 15 residues. In DNA, the CDR3 is TGCAGCGTTGAAGATGGTATCGGCACCCACTATGGCTACACCTTC. This sequence encodes CSVEDGIGTHYGYTF.

A few counts support this clone. J is TRBJ2-6 and V is TRBV7-9, with 7 bases matching TRBD1. The CDR3 is made up of 15 amino acids. With 6 bases clipped from V and 0 bases from J, the junction kept 2 bases outside the gene matches. CDR1 SEHNR and CDR2 FQNEAQ come from the germline V gene (reference sequence). The CDR3 is CASSYRGSGANVLTF. In nucleotides, the CDR3 is TGTGCCAGCAGTTACAGGGGCTCTGGGGCCAACGTCCTGACTTTC.

The V gene is TRBV28, the J gene TRBJ2-7; a weak D match, TRBD2 (5 bases). V lost 4 bases to trimming and J lost 3 bases, with 13 bases between them. Germline-derived CDR1 and CDR2 are MDHEN and SYDVKM. This CDR3 is 14 amino acids long. CDR3 protein: CASSSGLVRYEQYF. In DNA, the CDR3 is TGTGCCAGCAGTTCCGGACTGGTTCGCTACGAGCAGTACTTC.